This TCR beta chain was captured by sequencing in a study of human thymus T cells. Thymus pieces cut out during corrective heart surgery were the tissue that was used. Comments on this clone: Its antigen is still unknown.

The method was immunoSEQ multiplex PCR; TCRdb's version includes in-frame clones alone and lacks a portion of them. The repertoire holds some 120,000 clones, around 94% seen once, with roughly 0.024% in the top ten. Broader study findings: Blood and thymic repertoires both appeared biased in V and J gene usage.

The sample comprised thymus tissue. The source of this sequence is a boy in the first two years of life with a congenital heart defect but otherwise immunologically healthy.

CDR3 protein: CASSLEVAGVFTDTQYF. The DNA of the CDR3 is TGTGCCAGCAGCTTAGAGGTAGCGGGGGTGTTCACAGATACGCAGTATTTT. This chain uses TRBV7-2 with TRBJ2-3; 9 nucleotides match TRBD2. The J segment lost 2 bases and the V segment lost 1 base, leaving 7 bases of the junction unmatched. Germline values: CDR1 SGHTA, CDR2 FQGNSA. This CDR3 has 17 residues.